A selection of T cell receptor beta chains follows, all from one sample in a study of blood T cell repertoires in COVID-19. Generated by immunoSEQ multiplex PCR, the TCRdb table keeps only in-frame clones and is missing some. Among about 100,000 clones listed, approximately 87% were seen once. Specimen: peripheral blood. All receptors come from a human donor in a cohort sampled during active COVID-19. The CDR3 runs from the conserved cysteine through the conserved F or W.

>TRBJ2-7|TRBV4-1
CASSRTPAGTAFYEQYF
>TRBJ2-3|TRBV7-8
CASSPTSGSTDTQYF
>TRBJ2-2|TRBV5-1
CASSAGTSGALVTGELFF
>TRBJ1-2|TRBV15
CATSSDRRGYGYTF
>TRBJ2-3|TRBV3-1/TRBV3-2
CASSHGQGEDTDTQYF
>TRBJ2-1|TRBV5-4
CASTLGAGYNEQFF
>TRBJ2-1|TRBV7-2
CASSFGELGEQFF
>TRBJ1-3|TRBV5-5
CASSYQGGSGNTIYF
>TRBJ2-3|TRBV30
CAWTGGVADTQYF
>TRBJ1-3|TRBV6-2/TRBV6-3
CASSNQGLGNTIYF
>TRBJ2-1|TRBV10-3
CAISYQLAGTYNEQFF
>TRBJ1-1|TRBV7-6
CASSPRQGENTEAFF
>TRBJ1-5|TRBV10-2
CASSEGGNQPQHF
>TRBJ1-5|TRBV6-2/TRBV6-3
CASSYSNRGPSQPQHF
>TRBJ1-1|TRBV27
CASSFYKTGGVTEAFF
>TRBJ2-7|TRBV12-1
CASSFVLEETGLAGTTYEQYF
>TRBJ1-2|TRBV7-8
CASSLAGTGGYGYTF
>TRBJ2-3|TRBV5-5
CASSFGRLADTQYF
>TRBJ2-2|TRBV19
CASRIKGPAGLDTGELFF
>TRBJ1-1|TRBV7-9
CASSFGQQNTEAFF
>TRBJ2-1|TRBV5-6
CASSYGDRSLYNEQFF
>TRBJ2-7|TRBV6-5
CASSSWTSGSYEQYF
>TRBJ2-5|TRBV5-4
CASSPGAGLQETQYF
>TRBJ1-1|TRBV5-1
CASSFGQGSTEAFF
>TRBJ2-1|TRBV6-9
CASSSPGLAGGESYNEQFF
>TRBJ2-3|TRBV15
CATSRVRLIRGHTSTDTQYF
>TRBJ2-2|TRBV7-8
CASSLRSGRDTGELFF
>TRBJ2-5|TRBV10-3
CAISGRGGRETQYF
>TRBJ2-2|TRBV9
CASSPQNTGELFF
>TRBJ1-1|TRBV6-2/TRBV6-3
CASSWTAPGITEAFF
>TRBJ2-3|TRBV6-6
CASSYRWREGTDTQYF
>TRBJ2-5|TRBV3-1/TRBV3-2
CASSHRGGTGETQYF
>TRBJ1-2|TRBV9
CASSVSAGDYGYTF
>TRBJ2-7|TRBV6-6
CASRGPGQGAYEQYF
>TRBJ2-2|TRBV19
CASSTNYGELFF
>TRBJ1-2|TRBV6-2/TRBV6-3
CASSSWTGEIYGYTF
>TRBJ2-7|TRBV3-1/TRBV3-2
CASSPFLGTGSYEQYF
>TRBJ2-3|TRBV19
CASSPLTGGLRGGTQYF
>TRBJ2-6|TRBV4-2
CASSQPGVSSGANVLTF
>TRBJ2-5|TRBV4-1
CASSPIAGVGETQYF
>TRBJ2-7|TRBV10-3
CAISESGGSSYEQYF
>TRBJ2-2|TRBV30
CAWSRAGFYTGELFF
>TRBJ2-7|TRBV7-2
CASSPPGTGPHEQYF
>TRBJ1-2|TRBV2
CASSRNRGNGYTF
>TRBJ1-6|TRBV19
CASTLRTGGSNSPLHF
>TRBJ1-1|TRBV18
CASSSRQVYLNTEAFF
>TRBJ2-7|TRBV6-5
CASSPPPSYEQYF